This T cell receptor (beta chain) stems from a study of blood T cell repertoires in COVID-19. Germline-derived CDR1 and CDR2 are LNHDA and SQIVND (reference sequence). This CDR3 contains 15 residues. V trimming: 1 base; J trimming: 1 base; junction bases outside the gene matches: 1. The table came from immunoSEQ multiplex PCR; TCRdb's copy has only in-frame clones and leaves some out. The sample holds 100,000 to 150,000 clones, roughly 84% seen once. The TCR was taken from a man aged 60 to 75 with acute or convalescent COVID-19. The sample was peripheral blood. The chain employs TRBV19 and TRBJ1-1; TRBD1 agrees at 9 bases. CDR3 sequence reads: CASSIAQGANTEAFF. The CDR3 region has the DNA TGTGCCAGTAGTATAGCACAGGGGGCGAACACTGAAGCTTTCTTT.